The rows below give T cell receptor beta chains drawn from one sample of a study of blood T cell repertoires in COVID-19. Sequencing used immunoSEQ multiplex PCR; TCRdb keeps in-frame clones, though not all of them. This table holds 55,000 to 75,000 clones, approximately 86% found once. Sequencing used peripheral blood. These receptors came from a human donor with active COVID-19. The donor label of this sample is uncertain. Each CDR3 is given with its conserved first and last residue. D genes are given only for firm matches. Some rows mark clone size as missing; the rest say once, few, many or name a class of expanded clone.

v_call: TRBV20-1
cdr3_length: 14
d_call: -
clone_size: -
j_call: TRBJ2-7
cdr3_aa: CSASPPGVSYEQYF
cdr3_nt: TGCAGTGCTAGTCCCCCAGGGGTTTCCTACGAGCAGTACTTC

v_call: TRBV7-3
cdr3_length: 16
d_call: -
clone_size: -
j_call: TRBJ2-5
cdr3_aa: CASSLSVYGGDRTQYF
cdr3_nt: TGTGCCAGCAGCTTATCCGTCTATGGAGGGGACAGGACCCAGTACTTC

v_call: TRBV7-8
cdr3_length: 16
d_call: TRBD1
clone_size: -
j_call: TRBJ2-1
cdr3_aa: CASSLRQGVSYNEQFF
cdr3_nt: TGTGCCAGCAGCTTACGACAGGGGGTATCCTACAATGAGCAGTTCTTC

v_call: TRBV3-1/TRBV3-2
cdr3_length: 14
d_call: TRBD1
clone_size: -
j_call: TRBJ1-2
cdr3_aa: CASSQTGGAYGYTF
cdr3_nt: TGTGCCAGCAGTCAGACAGGGGGCGCATATGGCTACACCTTC

v_call: TRBV4-3
cdr3_length: 16
d_call: TRBD2
clone_size: -
j_call: TRBJ2-3
cdr3_aa: CASSQDGTSGQDTQYF
cdr3_nt: TGCGCCAGCAGCCAAGATGGAACTAGCGGGCAAGATACGCAGTATTTT

v_call: TRBV7-6
cdr3_length: 13
d_call: -
clone_size: -
j_call: TRBJ2-7
cdr3_aa: CASSSDDRGRQYF
cdr3_nt: TGTGCCAGCAGCTCGGACGATAGGGGCAGACAGTACTTC

v_call: TRBV18
cdr3_length: 15
d_call: -
clone_size: -
j_call: TRBJ2-3
cdr3_aa: CASSPLQARTDTQYF
cdr3_nt: TGTGCCAGCTCACCCCTACAGGCGCGGACAGATACGCAGTATTTT

v_call: TRBV6-5
cdr3_length: 16
d_call: -
clone_size: -
j_call: TRBJ2-7
cdr3_aa: CASSYTGTGISYEQYF
cdr3_nt: TGTGCCAGCAGTTACACGGGGACTGGGATATCCTACGAGCAGTACTTC

v_call: TRBV28
cdr3_length: 16
d_call: -
clone_size: -
j_call: TRBJ2-7
cdr3_aa: CASSSPETRSSYEQYF
cdr3_nt: TGTGCCAGCAGTTCGCCCGAGACTCGGAGCTCCTACGAGCAGTACTTC

v_call: TRBV5-1
cdr3_length: 12
d_call: -
clone_size: -
j_call: TRBJ2-2
cdr3_aa: CASSLLTGELFF
cdr3_nt: TGCGCCAGCAGCTTGCTCACCGGGGAGCTGTTTTTT

v_call: TRBV7-2
cdr3_length: 14
d_call: -
clone_size: -
j_call: TRBJ2-7
cdr3_aa: CASSLIQSSYEQYF
cdr3_nt: TGTGCCAGCAGCCTAATACAGAGTTCCTACGAGCAGTACTTC

v_call: TRBV6-2/TRBV6-3
cdr3_length: 12
d_call: -
clone_size: -
j_call: TRBJ2-7
cdr3_aa: CASSRGTFEQYF
cdr3_nt: TGTGCCAGCAGTAGGGGGACATTCGAGCAGTACTTC

v_call: TRBV6-5
cdr3_length: 15
d_call: TRBD1
clone_size: -
j_call: TRBJ1-2
cdr3_aa: CASSPRQGGPEGYTF
cdr3_nt: TGTGCCAGCAGTCCGAGACAGGGTGGACCTGAAGGCTACACCTTC

v_call: TRBV29-1
cdr3_length: 14
d_call: TRBD2
clone_size: -
j_call: TRBJ2-7
cdr3_aa: CSVEWRAGGYEQYF
cdr3_nt: TGCAGCGTTGAGTGGCGAGCGGGGGGGTACGAGCAGTACTTC

v_call: TRBV4-1
cdr3_length: 16
d_call: -
clone_size: -
j_call: TRBJ2-1
cdr3_aa: CASSQDSHGSYNEQFF
cdr3_nt: TGCGCCAGCAGCCAAGACTCTCACGGCTCCTACAATGAGCAGTTCTTC

v_call: TRBV10-2
cdr3_length: 13
d_call: -
clone_size: once
j_call: TRBJ2-7
cdr3_aa: CASSEPGAYEQYF
cdr3_nt: TGCGCCAGCAGTGAACCGGGGGCCTACGAGCAGTACTTC

v_call: TRBV24-1
cdr3_length: 14
d_call: -
clone_size: -
j_call: TRBJ2-6
cdr3_aa: CATSETADANVLTF
cdr3_nt: TGTGCCACCAGTGAGACTGCCGACGCCAACGTCCTGACTTTC

v_call: TRBV7-2
cdr3_length: 16
d_call: TRBD2
clone_size: once
j_call: TRBJ2-5
cdr3_aa: CASSHQGLAGEETQYF
cdr3_nt: TGTGCCAGCAGCCATCAGGGACTAGCGGGAGAAGAGACCCAGTACTTC

v_call: TRBV15
cdr3_length: 15
d_call: -
clone_size: -
j_call: TRBJ2-1
cdr3_aa: CATSRVGLPNNEQFF
cdr3_nt: TGTGCCACCAGCAGAGTCGGACTACCTAACAATGAGCAGTTCTTC

v_call: TRBV18
cdr3_length: 13
d_call: TRBD1
clone_size: once
j_call: TRBJ2-1
cdr3_aa: CASSQGQNNEQFF
cdr3_nt: TGTGCCAGCTCTCAGGGACAGAACAATGAGCAGTTCTTC

v_call: TRBV7-8
cdr3_length: 13
d_call: -
clone_size: -
j_call: TRBJ1-1
cdr3_aa: CASSLVHRQEAFF
cdr3_nt: TGTGCCAGCAGCTTAGTTCATAGACAGGAAGCTTTCTTT

v_call: TRBV28
cdr3_length: 14
d_call: -
clone_size: -
j_call: TRBJ2-7
cdr3_aa: CASSSPLGLREQYF
cdr3_nt: TGTGCCAGCAGTTCTCCACTCGGACTGCGCGAGCAGTACTTC

v_call: TRBV3-1/TRBV3-2
cdr3_length: 13
d_call: -
clone_size: -
j_call: TRBJ1-3
cdr3_aa: CASSQGARNTIYF
cdr3_nt: TGTGCCAGCAGCCAGGGGGCGAGAAACACCATATATTTT

v_call: TRBV7-7
cdr3_length: 15
d_call: TRBD1
clone_size: -
j_call: TRBJ2-5
cdr3_aa: CASSLNRGMGETQYF
cdr3_nt: TGTGCTAGCAGCTTAAACAGGGGGATGGGGGAGACCCAGTACTTC

v_call: TRBV30
cdr3_length: 17
d_call: TRBD2
clone_size: -
j_call: TRBJ2-4
cdr3_aa: CACNPRGGFLAKNIQYF
cdr3_nt: TGTGCCTGTAATCCACGGGGGGGGTTTCTAGCCAAAAACATTCAGTACTTC

v_call: TRBV29-1
cdr3_length: 12
d_call: -
clone_size: -
j_call: TRBJ1-3
cdr3_aa: CSVGFSGNTIYF
cdr3_nt: TGCAGCGTTGGTTTCTCGGGGAACACCATATATTTT

v_call: TRBV7-2
cdr3_length: 14
d_call: TRBD1
clone_size: -
j_call: TRBJ2-7
cdr3_aa: CASSPTGLAYEQYF
cdr3_nt: TGTGCCAGCAGCCCGACAGGGTTGGCCTACGAGCAGTACTTC

v_call: TRBV5-6
cdr3_length: 13
d_call: -
clone_size: -
j_call: TRBJ1-5
cdr3_aa: CASSPGGGQPQHF
cdr3_nt: TGTGCCAGCAGCCCCGGGGGGGGTCAGCCCCAGCATTTT

v_call: TRBV5-4
cdr3_length: 14
d_call: -
clone_size: -
j_call: TRBJ1-4
cdr3_aa: CASSLQGSSEKLFF
cdr3_nt: TGTGCCAGCAGCTTGCAGGGTAGTAGTGAAAAACTGTTTTTT

v_call: TRBV9
cdr3_length: 15
d_call: TRBD2
clone_size: once
j_call: TRBJ2-1
cdr3_aa: CASSVKAGYYNEQFF
cdr3_nt: TGTGCCAGCAGCGTTAAAGCGGGGTACTACAATGAGCAGTTCTTC

v_call: TRBV2
cdr3_length: 13
d_call: -
clone_size: -
j_call: TRBJ1-5
cdr3_aa: CASRQTDLGPQHF
cdr3_nt: TGTGCCAGCAGACAGACAGACCTAGGCCCCCAGCATTTT

v_call: TRBV10-3
cdr3_length: 15
d_call: TRBD1
clone_size: -
j_call: TRBJ2-7
cdr3_aa: CAFSSGTGPPYEQYF
cdr3_nt: TGTGCCTTCAGTTCCGGGACAGGGCCCCCCTACGAGCAGTACTTC

v_call: TRBV19
cdr3_length: 13
d_call: -
clone_size: -
j_call: TRBJ1-5
cdr3_aa: CASRWTVNQPQHF
cdr3_nt: TGTGCCAGTAGGTGGACAGTTAATCAGCCCCAGCATTTT

v_call: TRBV5-1
cdr3_length: 15
d_call: TRBD1
clone_size: -
j_call: TRBJ1-5
cdr3_aa: CASSLTGVSNQPQHF
cdr3_nt: TGCGCCAGCAGCTTGACAGGGGTAAGCAATCAGCCCCAGCATTTT

v_call: TRBV6-1
cdr3_length: 15
d_call: -
clone_size: -
j_call: TRBJ2-2
cdr3_aa: CASSEVPVNTGELFF
cdr3_nt: TGTGCCAGCAGTGAAGTCCCAGTAAACACCGGGGAGCTGTTTTTT

v_call: TRBV5-4
cdr3_length: 15
d_call: TRBD2
clone_size: -
j_call: TRBJ2-1
cdr3_aa: CASATLAGGLYEQFF
cdr3_nt: TGTGCCAGCGCAACCCTAGCGGGGGGGCTTTATGAGCAGTTCTTC

v_call: TRBV18
cdr3_length: 15
d_call: -
clone_size: -
j_call: TRBJ2-3
cdr3_aa: CASSQDWGNTDTQYF
cdr3_nt: TGTGCCAGCTCACAGGACTGGGGAAACACAGATACGCAGTATTTT

v_call: TRBV6-6
cdr3_length: 17
d_call: TRBD2
clone_size: -
j_call: TRBJ2-7
cdr3_aa: CASRRLSSGGSIYEQYF
cdr3_nt: TGTGCCAGCAGACGACTGAGTTCTGGCGGGAGTATCTACGAGCAGTACTTC

v_call: TRBV28
cdr3_length: 13
d_call: TRBD2
clone_size: -
j_call: TRBJ2-7
cdr3_aa: CASRREGLYEQYF
cdr3_nt: TGTGCCAGCAGGCGGGAGGGCCTGTACGAGCAGTACTTC

v_call: TRBV5-5
cdr3_length: 15
d_call: -
clone_size: -
j_call: TRBJ2-5
cdr3_aa: CASSLIASRQETQYF
cdr3_nt: TGTGCCAGCAGCTTGATTGCAAGCCGCCAAGAGACCCAGTACTTC

v_call: TRBV7-9
cdr3_length: 14
d_call: TRBD2
clone_size: medium-sized
j_call: TRBJ2-1
cdr3_aa: CASSYLGLADEQFF
cdr3_nt: TGTGCCAGCAGCTACCTCGGACTAGCAGATGAGCAGTTCTTC

v_call: TRBV27
cdr3_length: 15
d_call: -
clone_size: -
j_call: TRBJ2-7
cdr3_aa: CASSRGRGLDYEQYF
cdr3_nt: TGTGCCAGCAGTCGAGGTCGCGGGTTAGACTACGAGCAGTACTTC

v_call: TRBV11-2
cdr3_length: 13
d_call: -
clone_size: once
j_call: TRBJ1-2
cdr3_aa: CASSASSTTGYTF
cdr3_nt: TGTGCCAGCAGCGCCTCAAGTACGACAGGCTACACCTTC

v_call: TRBV7-6
cdr3_length: 16
d_call: -
clone_size: -
j_call: TRBJ2-2
cdr3_aa: CASSLFQLGGTGELFF
cdr3_nt: TGTGCCAGCAGCTTATTTCAGCTGGGGGGCACCGGGGAGCTGTTTTTT

v_call: TRBV29-1
cdr3_length: 12
d_call: -
clone_size: -
j_call: TRBJ2-7
cdr3_aa: CSVRGNPYEQYF
cdr3_nt: TGCAGCGTGAGGGGGAACCCCTACGAGCAGTACTTC

v_call: TRBV6-6
cdr3_length: 13
d_call: -
clone_size: -
j_call: TRBJ1-1
cdr3_aa: CASSQTGNTEAFF
cdr3_nt: TGTGCCAGCAGCCAAACAGGGAACACTGAAGCTTTCTTT

v_call: TRBV14
cdr3_length: 15
d_call: -
clone_size: -
j_call: TRBJ2-3
cdr3_aa: CASSQGQHVADTQYF
cdr3_nt: TGTGCCAGCAGCCAAGGACAGCACGTCGCAGATACGCAGTATTTT

v_call: TRBV30
cdr3_length: 14
d_call: -
clone_size: -
j_call: TRBJ1-4
cdr3_aa: CAWSVGGREEKLFF
cdr3_nt: TGTGCCTGGAGTGTGGGGGGGCGCGAGGAAAAACTGTTTTTT